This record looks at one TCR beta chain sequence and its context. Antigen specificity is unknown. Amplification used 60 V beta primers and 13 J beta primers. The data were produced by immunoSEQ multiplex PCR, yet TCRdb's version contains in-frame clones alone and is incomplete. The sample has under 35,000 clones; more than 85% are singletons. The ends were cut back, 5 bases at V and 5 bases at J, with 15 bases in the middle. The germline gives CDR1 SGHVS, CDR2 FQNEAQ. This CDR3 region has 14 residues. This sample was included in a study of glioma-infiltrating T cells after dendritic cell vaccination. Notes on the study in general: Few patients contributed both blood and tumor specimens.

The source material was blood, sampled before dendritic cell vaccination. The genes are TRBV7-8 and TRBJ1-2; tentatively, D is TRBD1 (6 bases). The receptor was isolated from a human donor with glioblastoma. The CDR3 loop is CASSLQGNSYGYTF. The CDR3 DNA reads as TGTGCCAGCAGCCTCCAGGGGAACTCGTATGGCTACACCTTC.